Listed here are 29 T cell receptor beta chains from one sample, sequenced in a study of beta chain features in type 1 diabetes. As every portion of the isolated RNA was reverse transcribed, the sequencing read expressed TCRB transcripts. Measured with immunoSEQ multiplex PCR; TCRdb has only the in-frame clones, and not every one. The table records about 150,000 clones, around 8.5% of them present only once. The specimen was central memory CD4+ T cells from blood. These receptors all come from a young man in good health.

The chain carries TRBV5-1 and TRBJ2-1, with D possibly matching TRBD2 (5 bases). The CDR3 spans 16 residues. With 0 bases removed from V and 7 bases from J, the gap between germline ends came to 17 bases. CDR1 is SGHRS, CDR2 YFSETQ, per germline. CDR3 nucleotide sequence: TGCGCCAGCAGCTTGGCACTAGGGCGAATCGGGAATGAGCAGTTCTTC. Translation: CASSLALGRIGNEQFF.

This clone was counted a few times. The V call is TRBV7-3, the J call TRBJ2-5; TRBD2 is a possible D gene (6 bases). V was pared by 5 bases and J by 9 bases, with 10 bases between. Germline values: CDR1 SGHTA, CDR2 FQGTGA. The CDR3 totals 11 residues. Written as DNA, the CDR3 is TGTGCCAGCAGCCTCGGGAGCGCCCAGTACTTC. Protein: CASSLGSAQYF.

The chain recombines TRBV11-1 with TRBJ1-2; TRBD1 might be the D (5 bases). The CDR3 has 12 residues. Trimming stripped 1 base from V and 10 bases from J, with 10 bases between. The germline gives CDR1 SGHAT, CDR2 FQDESV (reference sequence). The CDR3 protein is CASSLGVQDYTF. CDR3 nucleotide sequence: TGTGCCAGCAGCTTAGGGGTACAGGACTACACCTTC.

This clone has a handful of counts. The genes are TRBV6-5 and TRBJ2-7, with 7 nucleotides matching TRBD1. The length of the CDR3 is 12 residues. Unmatched junction bases numbered 8, after V lost 10 bases and J lost 5 bases. Germline CDR1 is MNHEY and CDR2 is SVGAGI. This CDR3 is CATLSTGNEQYF. The CDR3 DNA follows: TGTGCCACGTTATCGACAGGGAACGAGCAGTACTTC.

The chain links TRBV11-2 to TRBJ2-7, with 9 bases lining up with TRBD1. Germline values: CDR1 SGHAT, CDR2 FQNNGV. V lost 5 bases, J lost 2 bases, and 10 bases stayed unmatched. The CDR3 is made up of 16 amino acids. The CDR3 DNA is TGTGCCAGCAGCCCGAGACCCGGACAGGGGACCTACGAGCAGTACTTC. The encoded protein is CASSPRPGQGTYEQYF.

The V gene is TRBV7-9, the J gene TRBJ2-1, with 7 bases fitting TRBD2. Germline CDR1 is SEHNR and CDR2 is FQNEAQ (reference sequence). The junction had 7 bases not matched to a gene; V was cut back by 4 bases and J by 4 bases. The CDR3 spans 15 residues. The CDR3 DNA reads TGTGCCAGCAGCTCAGGAGCGGGACCGTACAATGAGCAGTTCTTC. It is translated as CASSSGAGPYNEQFF. Complete variable domain (other parts from reference TRBV7-9 and TRBJ2-1): DTGVSQNPRHKITKRGQNVTFRCDPISEHNRLYWYRQTLGQGPEFLTYFQNEAQLEKSRLLSDRFSAERPKGSFSTLEIQRTEQGDSAMYLCASSSGAGPYNEQFFGPGTRLTVL.

The rearrangement uses TRBV7-2 and TRBJ2-7; D is possibly TRBD2 (6 bases). CDR1 is SGHTA, CDR2 FQGNSA, per germline. V shed 3 bases and J shed 3 bases, with 12 bases lying between them. CDR3 length: 14 residues. CDR3 residues: CASSFSGGYYEQYF. For the CDR3, the DNA is TGTGCCAGCAGCTTTTCTGGGGGGTACTACGAGCAGTACTTC.

This clone showed up just a few times. This chain uses TRBV30 with TRBJ2-1, with TRBD1 identical over 10 bases. The germline CDR1 and CDR2 sequences are GTSNPN and SVGIG (reference sequence). This CDR3 is 15 amino acids long. V lost 5 bases to trimming and J lost 6 bases; unmatched junction nucleotides: 10. The CDR3 loop is CAWARGGQGINEQFF. The CDR3 DNA reads as TGTGCCTGGGCCCGAGGGGGACAGGGGATCAATGAGCAGTTCTTC.

The chain employs TRBV28 and TRBJ1-2, with D tentatively TRBD1 (6 bases). The CDR3 has 16 amino acids. Trimming shortened V by 4 bases and J by 0 bases, and 15 bases separated the two germline ends. Germline V gives CDR1 MDHEN, CDR2 SYDVKM. CDR3 region: CASSSDRRLSNYGYTF. Here the CDR3 DNA reads TGTGCCAGCAGTTCCGACAGGCGTCTTTCTAACTATGGCTACACCTTC.

This clone has ten or more counts. Other DNA variants within this sample encode the same CDR3. The rearrangement links TRBV7-2 to TRBJ2-7, with TRBD1 as a possible D gene (5 bases). The V and J ends lost 1 base and 4 bases respectively, with 11 bases between them. CDR1 and CDR2 (germline): SGHTA, FQGNSA. This CDR3 comprises 14 residues. CDR3 amino acids: CASSLVGRAYEQYF. CDR3 coding DNA: TGTGCCAGCAGCTTAGTGGGCAGGGCGTACGAGCAGTACTTC.

V usage is TRBV5-4 and J usage is TRBJ2-2; D is ambiguous. Trimming stripped 5 bases from V and 7 bases from J, with 12 bases between. Germline CDR1 SGHNT, CDR2 YYREEE (reference sequence). The CDR3 contains 13 residues. CDR3 in DNA: TGTGCCAGCAGAACTGACAAAGTCGGGGAGCTGTTTTTT. Amino acids: CASRTDKVGELFF.

The table lists this clone with a few counts. The rearrangement links TRBV18 to TRBJ2-5; 9 bases match TRBD1. Germline CDR1 and CDR2: KGHSH and LQKENI. J was trimmed by 3 bases and V by 5 bases; bases with no gene match: 4. There are 14 residues in the CDR3. In DNA form, the CDR3 reads TGTGCCAGCTCAGCACAGGGGGCGGAAGAGACCCAGTACTTC. Translating gives CASSAQGAEETQYF.

This clone appeared many times. The V and J genes are TRBV7-2 and TRBJ1-2, with D possibly TRBD1 on 5 matching bases. The CDR3 is 14 residues long. V lost 2 bases and J 5 bases, leaving 12 bases between the germline ends. In germline, CDR1 is SGHTA, CDR2 FQGNSA. The CDR3 spells CASSLMLTVYGYTF. DNA of the CDR3: TGTGCCAGCAGCTTAATGTTGACAGTGTATGGCTACACCTTC.

This clone was detected ten times or more. This chain uses TRBV28 with TRBJ2-7; D is unclear. Trimming removed 5 bases from V and 1 base from J, with 9 bases in between. The CDR3 covers 13 residues. CDR1 and CDR2 from the germline V gene are MDHEN and SYDVKM. CDR3 sequence reads: CASSVRWSYEQYF. The CDR3 region has the DNA TGTGCCAGCAGTGTCAGGTGGTCCTACGAGCAGTACTTC.

The chain couples TRBV27 to TRBJ2-7; D is undetermined. CDR1 MNHEY and CDR2 SMNVEV come from the germline V gene (reference sequence). The CDR3 totals 14 residues. The germline V and J ends were trimmed by 0 bases and 3 bases, with 9 bases remaining between them. The CDR3 DNA reads as TGTGCCAGCAGTTTATCAGGCGGCCTCTACGAGCAGTACTTC. This encodes CASSLSGGLYEQYF.

This clone appeared a few times. This sequence joins TRBV10-3 and TRBJ1-1, with 8 bases lining up with TRBD1. Germline V gene data show CDR1 as ENHRY and CDR2 as SYGVKD. V lost 5 bases, J lost 4 bases, and 0 bases stayed unmatched. The CDR3 is 12 residues long. The CDR3 reads CAISTGGTEAFF. DNA for the CDR3: TGTGCCATCAGTACAGGGGGCACTGAAGCTTTCTTT.

This clone came up a few times. The chain carries TRBV5-4 and TRBJ1-6, with 10 bases fitting TRBD1. In germline, CDR1 is SGHNT, CDR2 YYREEE (reference sequence). This CDR3 comprises 15 residues. V lost 4 bases, J lost 9 bases, and 7 bases stayed unmatched. The CDR3 DNA reads as TGTGCCAGCAGCCACCGGGACAGGGGTAGTTCACCCCTCCACTTT. It translates to CASSHRDRGSSPLHF.

This clone was found a few times. V is TRBV5-1 and J is TRBJ2-7, with 8 bases fitting TRBD1. The CDR3 covers 15 residues. The V segment lost 0 bases and the J segment 2 bases; nucleotides outside the gene matches: 4. Germline-derived CDR1 and CDR2 are SGHRS and YFSETQ. The CDR3 bases are TGCGCCAGCAGCTTGGCCCCGGGACAGGCCTACGAGCAGTACTTC. Translated, it gives CASSLAPGQAYEQYF.

The chain links TRBV7-2 to TRBJ2-5, with D possibly matching TRBD2 (7 bases). CDR3 length: 16 residues. Trimming left V 3 bases short and J 2 bases short, with 16 bases between. Germline-derived CDR1 and CDR2 are SGHTA and FQGNSA. The CDR3 DNA follows: TGTGCCAGCAGCTTGGGTCGGGGGGCGACACAAGAGACCCAGTACTTC. Translation gives CASSLGRGATQETQYF.

This clone has only a few counts. The chain couples TRBV2 to TRBJ2-3; D is possibly TRBD1 (6 bases). CDR1 and CDR2 from the germline V gene are SNHLY and FYNNEI. CDR3 length: 16 residues. V was cut by 3 bases and J by 0 bases, with 13 bases left in between. CDR3 coding DNA: TGTGCCAGCAGTGAGAGCTGGGGGCCGAGCACAGATACGCAGTATTTT. This encodes CASSESWGPSTDTQYF.

The chain carries TRBV6-6 and TRBJ2-5; 7 nucleotides align to TRBD2. V was pared by 2 bases and J by 2 bases, with 5 bases of the junction left unmatched. The CDR3 runs to 15 residues. CDR1 is MNHNY, CDR2 SVGAGI, per germline (reference sequence). The CDR3 sequence: CASSYPPSGQETQYF. CDR3 DNA sequence: TGTGCCAGCAGTTACCCCCCTAGCGGTCAAGAGACCCAGTACTTC.

This clone has just a few counts. The chain combines TRBV18 with TRBJ2-2, with D maybe TRBD1 (6 bases). V was pared by 6 bases and J by 4 bases, with 12 bases between. There are 14 residues in the CDR3. Germline values: CDR1 KGHSH, CDR2 LQKENI. CDR3 sequence: CASSPVGATGELFF. The CDR3 region has the DNA TGTGCCAGCTCCCCCGTGGGGGCCACCGGGGAGCTGTTTTTT. Full variable domain (outside the CDR3, taken from reference TRBV18 and TRBJ2-2): NAGVMQNPRHLVRRRGQEARLRCSPMKGHSHVYWYRQLPEEGLKFMVYLQKENIIDESGMPKERFSAEFPKEGPSILRIQQVVRGDSAAYFCASSPVGATGELFFGEGSRLTVL.

The chain employs TRBV19 and TRBJ2-5; 8 bases are a match to TRBD1. CDR1 LNHDA and CDR2 SQIVND come from the germline V gene (reference sequence). This CDR3 is 15 amino acids long. Germline trimming cut 5 bases from V and 5 bases from J; bases unmatched to any gene: 10. The CDR3: CASSGRQGWLETQYF. CDR3 in DNA: TGTGCCAGTAGTGGACGACAGGGGTGGTTGGAGACCCAGTACTTC.

This clone was recorded many times. J is TRBJ2-7 and V is TRBV19; TRBD2 matches 8 bases. The V segment lost 3 bases and the J segment 5 bases; nucleotides outside the gene matches: 15. The germline CDR1 and CDR2 sequences are LNHDA and SQIVND (reference sequence). This CDR3 is 17 amino acids long. The CDR3 loop is CASSIRTTSGRKHEQYF. CDR3 coding DNA: TGTGCCAGTAGTATTAGGACTACTAGCGGCCGGAAGCACGAGCAGTACTTC.

The gene calls are TRBV4-2 and TRBJ2-5; 10 nucleotides line up with TRBD2. The CDR3 is 17 residues long. CDR1 is LGHNA, CDR2 YNFKEQ, per germline. With V trimmed by 0 bases and J by 2 bases, 6 bases remained unmatched. CDR3 in amino acids: CASSQETLAGGQETQYF. In nucleotides, the CDR3 is TGTGCCAGCAGCCAAGAAACCTTAGCGGGGGGACAAGAGACCCAGTACTTC.

This clone came up a few times. The CDR3 DNA reads TGTGCCAGTAGTACCCGACAGGGAAAGGCCTACAATGAGCAGTTCTTC. Amino acids: CASSTRQGKAYNEQFF. The V gene is TRBV19, the J gene TRBJ2-1; TRBD1 matches at 7 bases. The germline gives CDR1 LNHDA, CDR2 SQIVND (reference sequence). The length of the CDR3 is 16 residues. V trimming: 4 bases; J trimming: 2 bases; junction bases outside the gene matches: 8.

This clone was seen more than once but under ten times. The chain recombines TRBV6-1 with TRBJ1-3, with D uncertain. CDR3 length: 13 amino acids. Trimming left V 2 bases short and J 9 bases short, with 11 bases between. Germline values: CDR1 MNHNS, CDR2 SASEGT. The CDR3: CASSEIEGGTIYF. CDR3 sequence (DNA): TGTGCCAGCAGTGAAATCGAGGGAGGCACCATATATTTT.

The J gene is TRBJ1-4, the V gene TRBV4-1, with 7 bases matching TRBD1. This CDR3 is built from 15 residues. J gave up 8 bases and V 1 base, and 7 bases lay outside the gene matches. CDR1 is MGHRA and CDR2 is YSYEKL in the germline V gene. The CDR3 nucleotides are TGCGCCAGCAGCCAAGTAGGACAGGCGGGCGAAAAACTGTTTTTT. Translation gives CASSQVGQAGEKLFF.

CDR3 sequence reads: CASSPSGDFWELFF. CDR3 nucleotides: TGTGCCAGCAGCCCTAGCGGGGATTTCTGGGAGCTGTTTTTT. J is TRBJ2-2 and V is TRBV7-9; 9 bases align to TRBD2. Germline trimming cut 5 bases from V and 9 bases from J; bases unmatched to any gene: 7. The CDR3 has 14 amino acids. Germline V gives CDR1 SEHNR, CDR2 FQNEAQ (reference sequence). Variable domain in full (rest from reference TRBV7-9 and TRBJ2-2): DTGVSQNPRHKITKRGQNVTFRCDPISEHNRLYWYRQTLGQGPEFLTYFQNEAQLEKSRLLSDRFSAERPKGSFSTLEIQRTEQGDSAMYLCASSPSGDFWELFFGEGSRLTVL.